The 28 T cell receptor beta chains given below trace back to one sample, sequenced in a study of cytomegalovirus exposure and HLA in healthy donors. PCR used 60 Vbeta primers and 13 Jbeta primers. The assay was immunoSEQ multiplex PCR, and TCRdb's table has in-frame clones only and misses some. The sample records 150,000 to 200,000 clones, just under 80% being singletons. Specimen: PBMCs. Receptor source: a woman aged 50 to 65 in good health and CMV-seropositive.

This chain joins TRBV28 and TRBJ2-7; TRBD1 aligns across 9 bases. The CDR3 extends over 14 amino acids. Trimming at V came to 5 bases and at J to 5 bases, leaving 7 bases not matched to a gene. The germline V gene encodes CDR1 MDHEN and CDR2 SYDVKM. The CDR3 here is CASSAGTGLDEQYF. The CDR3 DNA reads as TGTGCCAGCAGTGCCGGGACAGGGCTCGACGAGCAGTACTTC.

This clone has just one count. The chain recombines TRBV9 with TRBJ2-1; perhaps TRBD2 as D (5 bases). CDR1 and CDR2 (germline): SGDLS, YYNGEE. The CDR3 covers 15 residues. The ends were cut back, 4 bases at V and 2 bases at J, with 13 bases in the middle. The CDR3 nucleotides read TGTGCCAGCAGCCCTCAAGCGGTAGCCTACAATGAGCAGTTCTTC. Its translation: CASSPQAVAYNEQFF.

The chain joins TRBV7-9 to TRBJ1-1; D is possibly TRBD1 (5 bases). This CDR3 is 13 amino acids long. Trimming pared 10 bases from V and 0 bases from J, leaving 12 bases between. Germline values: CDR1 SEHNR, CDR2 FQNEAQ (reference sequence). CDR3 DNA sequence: TGTGCCACTTCGAAACAGGTGAACACTGAAGCTTTCTTT. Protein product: CATSKQVNTEAFF.

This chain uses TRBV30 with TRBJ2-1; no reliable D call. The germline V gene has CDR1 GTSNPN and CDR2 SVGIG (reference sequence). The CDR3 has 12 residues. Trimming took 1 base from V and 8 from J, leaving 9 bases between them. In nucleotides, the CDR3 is TGTGCCTGGAGTGGCGGCCCCCATGAGCAGTTCTTC. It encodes CAWSGGPHEQFF.

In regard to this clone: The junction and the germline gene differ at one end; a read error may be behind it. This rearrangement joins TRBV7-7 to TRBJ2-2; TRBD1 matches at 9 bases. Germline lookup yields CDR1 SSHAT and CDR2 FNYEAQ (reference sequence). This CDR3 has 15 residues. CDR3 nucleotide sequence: TGTGCTAGCAGCCGGGACAGGGAAAACACCGGGGAGCTGTTTTTT. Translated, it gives CASSRDRENTGELFF.

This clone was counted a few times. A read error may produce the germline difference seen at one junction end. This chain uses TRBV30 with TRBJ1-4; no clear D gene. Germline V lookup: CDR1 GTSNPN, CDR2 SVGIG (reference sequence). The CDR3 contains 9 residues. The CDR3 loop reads CAWRRKTVF. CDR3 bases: TGTGCCTGGAGGAGAAAAACTGTTTTT.

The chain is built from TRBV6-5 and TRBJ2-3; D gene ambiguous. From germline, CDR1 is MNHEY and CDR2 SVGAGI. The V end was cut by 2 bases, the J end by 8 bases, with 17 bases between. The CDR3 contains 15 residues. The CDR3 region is CASSYALRTTGTQYF. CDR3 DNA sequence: TGTGCCAGCAGTTACGCCCTACGAACCACTGGTACGCAGTATTTT.

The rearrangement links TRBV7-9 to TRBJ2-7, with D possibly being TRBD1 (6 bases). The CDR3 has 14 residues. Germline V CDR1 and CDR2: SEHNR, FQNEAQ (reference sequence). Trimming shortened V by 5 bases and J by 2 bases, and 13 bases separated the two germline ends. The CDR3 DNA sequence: TGTGCCAGCAGCGAGGACAGCCATACCTACGAGCAGTACTTC. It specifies CASSEDSHTYEQYF.

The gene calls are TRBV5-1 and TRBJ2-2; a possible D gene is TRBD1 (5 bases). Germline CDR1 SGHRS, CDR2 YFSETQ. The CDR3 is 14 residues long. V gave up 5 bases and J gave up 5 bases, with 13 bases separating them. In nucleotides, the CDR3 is TGCGCCAGCAGGGGTGACAGCCTAACCGGGGAGCTGTTTTTT. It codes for CASRGDSLTGELFF.

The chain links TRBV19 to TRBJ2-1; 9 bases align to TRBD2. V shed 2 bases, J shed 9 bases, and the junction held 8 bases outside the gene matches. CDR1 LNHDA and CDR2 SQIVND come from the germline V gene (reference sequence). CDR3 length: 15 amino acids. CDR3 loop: CASSIIAGGKPEQFF. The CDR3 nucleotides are TGTGCCAGTAGTATAATTGCGGGAGGGAAGCCTGAGCAGTTCTTC. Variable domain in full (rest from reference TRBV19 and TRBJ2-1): DGGITQSPKYLFRKEGQNVTLSCEQNLNHDAMYWYRQDPGQGLRLIYYSQIVNDFQKGDIAEGYSVSREKKESFPLTVTSAQKNPTAFYLCASSIIAGGKPEQFFGPGTRLTVL.

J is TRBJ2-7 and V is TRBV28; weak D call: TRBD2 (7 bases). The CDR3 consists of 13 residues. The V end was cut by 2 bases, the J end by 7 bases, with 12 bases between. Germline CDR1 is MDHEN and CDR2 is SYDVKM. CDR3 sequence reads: CASSLRTAGEQYF. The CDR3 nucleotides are TGTGCCAGCAGTTTAAGGACAGCGGGGGAGCAGTACTTC.

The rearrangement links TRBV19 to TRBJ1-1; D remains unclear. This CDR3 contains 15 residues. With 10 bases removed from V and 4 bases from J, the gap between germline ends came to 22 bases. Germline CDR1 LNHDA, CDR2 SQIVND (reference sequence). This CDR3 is CAIPTPGLGGTEAFF. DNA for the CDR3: TGTGCCATCCCAACCCCCGGGCTCGGAGGCACTGAAGCTTTCTTT.

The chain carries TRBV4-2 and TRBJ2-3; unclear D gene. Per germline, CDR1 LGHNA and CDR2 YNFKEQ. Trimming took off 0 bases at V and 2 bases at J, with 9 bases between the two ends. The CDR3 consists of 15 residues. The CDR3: CASSQDGRPTDTQYF. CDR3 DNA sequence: TGTGCCAGCAGCCAAGATGGCAGGCCCACAGATACGCAGTATTTT.

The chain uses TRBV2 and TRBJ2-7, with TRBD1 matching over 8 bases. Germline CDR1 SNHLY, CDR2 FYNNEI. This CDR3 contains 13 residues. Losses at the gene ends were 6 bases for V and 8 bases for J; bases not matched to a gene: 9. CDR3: CASRTTGGRKQYF. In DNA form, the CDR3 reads TGTGCCAGCAGGACAACAGGGGGTCGGAAGCAGTACTTC. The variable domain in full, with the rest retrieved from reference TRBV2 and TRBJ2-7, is EPEVTQTPSHQVTQMGQEVILRCVPISNHLYFYWYRQILGQKVEFLVSFYNNEISEKSEIFDDQFSVERPDGSNFTLKIRSTKLEDSAMYFCASRTTGGRKQYFGPGTRLTVT.

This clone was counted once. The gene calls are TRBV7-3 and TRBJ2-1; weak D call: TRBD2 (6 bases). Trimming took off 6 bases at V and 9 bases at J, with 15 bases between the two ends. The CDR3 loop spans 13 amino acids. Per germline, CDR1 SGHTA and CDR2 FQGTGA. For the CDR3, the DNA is TGTGCCAGCAGTCTAGGACCTAGCGTTGAGCAGTTCTTC. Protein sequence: CASSLGPSVEQFF.

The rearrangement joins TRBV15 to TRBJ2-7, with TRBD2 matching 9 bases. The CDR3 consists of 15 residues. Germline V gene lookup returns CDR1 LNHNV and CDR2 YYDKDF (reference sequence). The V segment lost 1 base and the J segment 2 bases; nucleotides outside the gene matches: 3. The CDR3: CATSRVAGATYEQYF. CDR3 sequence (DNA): TGTGCCACCAGCAGAGTAGCGGGAGCTACCTACGAGCAGTACTTC.

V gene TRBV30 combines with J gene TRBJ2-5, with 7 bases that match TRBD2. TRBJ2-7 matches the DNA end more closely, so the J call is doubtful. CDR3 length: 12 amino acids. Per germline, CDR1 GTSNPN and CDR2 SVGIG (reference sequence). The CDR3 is CAGSGGSYEQYF. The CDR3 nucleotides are TGTGCCGGGTCGGGGGGCTCCTACGAGCAGTACTTC.

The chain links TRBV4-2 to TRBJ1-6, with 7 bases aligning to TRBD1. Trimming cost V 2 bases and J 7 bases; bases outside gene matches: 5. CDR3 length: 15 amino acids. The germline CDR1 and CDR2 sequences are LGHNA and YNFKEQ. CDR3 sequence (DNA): TGTGCCAGCAGCCAAAGGGTACAGGGGAATTCACCCCTCCACTTT. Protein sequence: CASSQRVQGNSPLHF.

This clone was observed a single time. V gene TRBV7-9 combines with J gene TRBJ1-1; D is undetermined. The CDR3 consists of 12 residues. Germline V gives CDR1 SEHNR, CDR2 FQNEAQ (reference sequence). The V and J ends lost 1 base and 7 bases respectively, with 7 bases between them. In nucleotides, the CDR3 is TGTGCCAGCAGCTTAGACGGTTTTGAAGCTTTCTTT. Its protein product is CASSLDGFEAFF.

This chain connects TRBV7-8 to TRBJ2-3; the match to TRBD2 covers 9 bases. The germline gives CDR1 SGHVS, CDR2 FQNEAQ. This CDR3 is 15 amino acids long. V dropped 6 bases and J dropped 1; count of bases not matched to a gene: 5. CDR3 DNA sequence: TGTGCCAGCAGTACAGCGGGGGGTCGCACAGATACGCAGTATTTT. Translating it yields CASSTAGGRTDTQYF.

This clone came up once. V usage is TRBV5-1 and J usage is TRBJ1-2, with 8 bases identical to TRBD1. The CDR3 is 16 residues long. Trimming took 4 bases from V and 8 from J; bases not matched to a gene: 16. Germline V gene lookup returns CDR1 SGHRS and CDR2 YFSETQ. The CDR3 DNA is TGCGCCAGCAGCCCCCAGGGGGGACAGGTCGTTGGGGGCTACACCTTC. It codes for CASSPQGGQVVGGYTF.

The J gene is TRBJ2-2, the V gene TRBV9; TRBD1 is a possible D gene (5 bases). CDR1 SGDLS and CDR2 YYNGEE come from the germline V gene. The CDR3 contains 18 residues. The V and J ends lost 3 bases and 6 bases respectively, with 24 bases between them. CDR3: CASSALPGDRGWSGELFF. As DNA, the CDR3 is TGTGCCAGCAGCGCCCTCCCTGGGGATAGGGGTTGGTCCGGGGAGCTGTTTTTT.

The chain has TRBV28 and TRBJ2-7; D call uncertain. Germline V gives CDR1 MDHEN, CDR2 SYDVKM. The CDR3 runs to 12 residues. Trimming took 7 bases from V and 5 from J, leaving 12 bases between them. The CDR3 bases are TGTGCCAGCACGTCCAGTGTTAACGAGCAGTACTTC. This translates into CASTSSVNEQYF.

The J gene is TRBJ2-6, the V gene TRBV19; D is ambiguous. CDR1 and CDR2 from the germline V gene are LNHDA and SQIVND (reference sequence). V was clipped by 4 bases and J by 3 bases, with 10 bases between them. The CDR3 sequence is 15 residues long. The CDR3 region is CASSTLTRGANVLTF. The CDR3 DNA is TGTGCCAGTAGTACCCTAACCCGTGGGGCCAACGTCCTGACTTTC. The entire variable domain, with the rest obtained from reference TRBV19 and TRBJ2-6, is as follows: DGGITQSPKYLFRKEGQNVTLSCEQNLNHDAMYWYRQDPGQGLRLIYYSQIVNDFQKGDIAEGYSVSREKKESFPLTVTSAQKNPTAFYLCASSTLTRGANVLTFGAGSRLTVL.

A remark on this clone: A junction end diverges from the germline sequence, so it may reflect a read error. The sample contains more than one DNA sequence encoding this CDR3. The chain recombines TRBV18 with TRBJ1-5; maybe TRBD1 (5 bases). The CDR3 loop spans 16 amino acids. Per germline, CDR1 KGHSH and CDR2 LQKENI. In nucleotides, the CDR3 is TGTGCCAGCTCATCCGACAGCCCTTATAGCAATCAGCCCCAACATTTT. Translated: CASSSDSPYSNQPQHF.

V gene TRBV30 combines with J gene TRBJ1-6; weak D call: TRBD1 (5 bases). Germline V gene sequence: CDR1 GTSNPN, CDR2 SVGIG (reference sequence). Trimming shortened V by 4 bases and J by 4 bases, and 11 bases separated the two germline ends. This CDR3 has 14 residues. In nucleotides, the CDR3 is TGTGCCTGGACCACCCGGGGGTATAATTCACCCCTCCACTTT. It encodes CAWTTRGYNSPLHF.

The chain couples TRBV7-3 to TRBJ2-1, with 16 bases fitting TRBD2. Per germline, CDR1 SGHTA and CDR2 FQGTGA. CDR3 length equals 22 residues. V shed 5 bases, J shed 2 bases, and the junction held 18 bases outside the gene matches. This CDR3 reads CASSRGLPGLAGGPVPYNEQFF. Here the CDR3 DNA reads TGTGCCAGCAGCCGCGGGTTGCCGGGACTAGCGGGAGGGCCGGTCCCCTACAATGAGCAGTTCTTC.

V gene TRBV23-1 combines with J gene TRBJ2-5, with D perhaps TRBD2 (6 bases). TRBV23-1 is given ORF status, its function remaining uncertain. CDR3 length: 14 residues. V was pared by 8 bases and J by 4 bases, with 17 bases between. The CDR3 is CASAGLGDGETQYF. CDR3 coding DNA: TGCGCCAGCGCGGGACTCGGGGACGGAGAGACCCAGTACTTC.